This is a list of T cell receptor beta chains from one sample in a study of cytomegalovirus exposure and HLA in healthy donors. The table came from immunoSEQ multiplex PCR; TCRdb's copy has only in-frame clones and leaves some out. The sample lists some 220,000 clones; about 77% were seen once. Sequencing was performed on PBMCs. The receptor source for this set is a boy aged 5-17 years in good health and CMV-seronegative. Both conserved end residues are part of each CDR3. A D gene is named only where the DNA matches it firmly. Clone size is stated in some rows and not others, as once, few, many or a class when expanded.

abundance	v_gene	d_gene	j_gene	CDR3aa	CDR3nt
.	TRBV6-1	TRBD2	TRBJ2-7	CASSLLAEVYEQYF	TGTGCCAGCAGCCTACTAGCGGAAGTCTACGAGCAGTACTTC
.	TRBV5-5	TRBD1	TRBJ1-5	CASSPHRGSNQPQHF	TGTGCCAGCAGCCCCCACAGGGGTTCGAATCAGCCCCAGCATTTT
.	TRBV6-1	.	TRBJ2-6	CASNGGLSGANVLTF	TGTGCCAGCAACGGGGGACTCTCTGGGGCCAACGTCCTGACTTTC
.	TRBV27	.	TRBJ1-5	CASSFRGPGGWEPQHF	TGTGCCAGCAGTTTTCGGGGACCGGGGGGCTGGGAGCCCCAGCATTTT
.	TRBV29-1	.	TRBJ1-1	CSVLRSLNTEAFF	TGCAGCGTTCTACGTTCTCTGAACACTGAAGCTTTCTTT
.	TRBV15	TRBD1	TRBJ2-2	CATSQGQVNTGELFF	TGTGCCACCAGCCAGGGACAGGTTAACACCGGGGAGCTGTTTTTT
.	TRBV6-6	.	TRBJ2-7	CASSYSGTYYEQYF	TGTGCCAGCAGTTACTCCGGGACTTACTACGAGCAGTACTTC
.	TRBV9	TRBD2	TRBJ2-3	CASSAGRAGDGTDTQYF	TGTGCCAGCAGCGCCGGGAGAGCGGGAGATGGGACAGATACGCAGTATTTT
.	TRBV5-6	TRBD1	TRBJ1-5	CASSLRGTGAYNQSQHF	TGTGCCAGCAGCTTGCGGGGGACAGGGGCCTACAATCAGTCCCAGCATTTT
.	TRBV19	TRBD1	TRBJ2-7	CASNTGGVNYEQYF	TGTGCCAGTAACACAGGGGGCGTAAACTACGAGCAGTACTTC
.	TRBV25-1	.	TRBJ2-1	CASRGGGSGRYNEQFF	TGTGCCAGCAGAGGGGGGGGAAGCGGGCGATACAATGAGCAGTTCTTC
.	TRBV21-1	.	TRBJ2-1	CASTGQGPYNEQFF	TGTGCCAGCACCGGACAGGGCCCCTACAATGAGCAGTTCTTC
.	TRBV29-1	.	TRBJ1-1	CSATEAFF	TGCAGCGCTACTGAAGCTTTCTTT
few	TRBV7-3	TRBD2	TRBJ2-5	CASSQGLAVQETQYF	TGTGCCAGCAGCCAGGGACTAGCGGTCCAAGAGACCCAGTACTTC
.	TRBV7-9	TRBD2	TRBJ2-1	CASSSLAGGLNEQFF	TGTGCCAGCAGCTCCCTGGCGGGGGGGCTAAATGAGCAGTTCTTC
.	TRBV5-1	TRBD1	TRBJ2-1	CASGTGYNEQFF	TGCGCCAGCGGGACAGGATACAATGAGCAGTTCTTC
.	TRBV10-1	TRBD1	TRBJ1-1	CASRTGRITEAFF	TGCGCCAGCAGGACAGGGAGGATCACTGAAGCTTTCTTT
.	TRBV4-1	.	TRBJ2-4	CASSQGPGVAKNIQYF	TGCGCCAGCAGCCAAGGTCCCGGGGTAGCCAAAAACATTCAGTACTTC
few	TRBV11-2	.	TRBJ2-5	CASSLVSLATETQYF	TGTGCCAGCAGCTTAGTGAGTCTAGCCACGGAGACCCAGTACTTC
.	TRBV7-6	.	TRBJ1-1	CASSFTENTEAFF	TGTGCCAGCAGCTTTACAGAAAACACTGAAGCTTTCTTT
.	TRBV21-1	.	TRBJ2-5	CASSAGLPSTPQETQYF	TGTGCCAGCAGCGCGGGACTACCAAGTACCCCCCAAGAGACCCAGTACTTC
.	TRBV7-9	TRBD1	TRBJ2-2	CASSSTGGALAGELFF	TGTGCCAGCAGCTCGACAGGGGGCGCTCTAGCCGGGGAGCTGTTTTTT
.	TRBV5-4	.	TRBJ1-1	CASSLQGDMNTEAFF	TGTGCCAGCAGCTTACAGGGAGATATGAACACTGAAGCTTTCTTT
.	TRBV18	TRBD1	TRBJ1-1	CASSRYDSRQGNTEAFF	TGTGCCAGCTCCCGCTACGACTCAAGACAGGGGAACACTGAAGCTTTCTTT
.	TRBV11-3	TRBD2	TRBJ2-5	CASSEGLAWETQYF	TGTGCCAGCAGCGAAGGACTAGCCTGGGAGACCCAGTACTTC
.	TRBV19	.	TRBJ1-2	CASTQTRSNYGYTF	TGTGCCAGTACGCAAACGCGTTCTAACTATGGCTACACCTTC
.	TRBV7-2	.	TRBJ2-7	CASSAVATVSCEQYF	TGTGCCAGCAGCGCTGTAGCGACGGTGTCCTGCGAGCAGTACTTC
.	TRBV5-6	.	TRBJ2-2	CASSPPGWGPTPAGELFF	TGTGCCAGCAGTCCGCCCGGGTGGGGGCCGACGCCAGCCGGGGAGCTGTTTTTT
few	TRBV30	TRBD1	TRBJ1-5	CAWSVGGPSNQPQHF	TGTGCCTGGAGTGTAGGGGGCCCTAGCAATCAGCCCCAGCATTTT
.	TRBV11-2	.	TRBJ1-6	CASSSDGGNSPLHF	TGTGCCAGCAGCTCGGACGGGGGGAATTCACCCCTCCACTTT
.	TRBV7-3	TRBD1	TRBJ2-3	CASSFRQGGTDTQYF	TGTGCCAGCAGCTTTAGGCAGGGGGGCACAGATACGCAGTATTTT
.	TRBV5-4	TRBD1	TRBJ2-3	CASTRTGGARTDTQYF	TGTGCCAGCACCCGGACAGGGGGCGCCCGGACAGATACGCAGTATTTT
.	TRBV5-1	.	TRBJ1-5	CASREGGLSNQPQHF	TGCGCCAGCAGAGAGGGGGGGTTAAGCAATCAGCCCCAGCATTTT
.	TRBV29-1	.	TRBJ2-1	CSVSFGGSYNEQFF	TGCAGCGTCTCGTTCGGAGGATCCTACAATGAGCAGTTCTTC
.	TRBV23-1	TRBD2	TRBJ2-1	CASSHPGGLSAYNEQFF	TGCGCCAGCAGTCACCCGGGGGGGCTGTCTGCCTACAATGAGCAGTTCTTC
.	TRBV30	TRBD1	TRBJ1-2	CAWSQGQGWYGYTF	TGTGCCTGGAGCCAGGGACAGGGATGGTATGGCTACACCTTC
once	TRBV11-3	.	TRBJ2-3	CASGQGTGENTQYF	TGTGCCAGCGGTCAGGGCACAGGCGAAAATACGCAGTATTTT
.	TRBV5-1	TRBD1	TRBJ1-2	CASSPDLGQVYGYTF	TGCGCCAGCAGCCCGGACCTCGGACAGGTCTATGGCTACACCTTC
.	TRBV18	.	TRBJ2-2	CASSPSSGGNTGELFF	TGTGCCAGCTCTCCTTCAAGCGGAGGGAACACCGGGGAGCTGTTTTTT
.	TRBV6-5	.	TRBJ1-1	CASSYSTVPLSAFF	TGTGCCAGCAGTTACTCCACCGTCCCGTTGAGCGCTTTCTTT
.	TRBV29-1	TRBD1	TRBJ1-1	CSVEARGPGTGRTEAFF	TGCAGCGTTGAGGCGAGGGGCCCCGGGACAGGGAGAACTGAAGCTTTCTTT
.	TRBV6-6	.	TRBJ1-2	CASSYGPLIYGYTF	TGTGCCAGCAGTTATGGCCCGCTTATCTATGGCTACACCTTC
.	TRBV19	.	TRBJ1-1	CASSRGVTEAFF	TGTGCCAGTAGTCGCGGGGTCACTGAAGCTTTCTTT
.	TRBV6-1	TRBD1	TRBJ1-1	CASRKGQGNTEAFF	TGTGCCAGCAGGAAGGGACAGGGGAACACTGAAGCTTTCTTT